This T cell receptor beta chain is from a study of blood T cell repertoires in COVID-19. Across the whole study: Samples representing acute and convalescent COVID-19 were sourced from the United States, Italy and Spain.

Germline V gene lookup returns CDR1 MDHEN and CDR2 SYDVKM. The ends lost 2 bases at V and 8 bases at J; junction bases unmatched: 6. CDR3 length: 15 amino acids. Assay used: immunoSEQ multiplex PCR; TCRdb lists only in-frame clones, some missing. This repertoire shows around 220,000 clones, 90% to 95% found once; its top ten account for over 1.5%. The sample comprised PBMCs or T cells enriched from blood (not recorded which). The chain joins TRBV28 to TRBJ1-2; 12 bases align to TRBD1. The receptor's source is a woman aged 18-29 years who had recovered from COVID-19. The CDR3 coding sequence is TGTGCCAGCAGTTTAACCGGGACAGGGGGCGGCGGCTACACCTTC. Translating gives CASSLTGTGGGGYTF.